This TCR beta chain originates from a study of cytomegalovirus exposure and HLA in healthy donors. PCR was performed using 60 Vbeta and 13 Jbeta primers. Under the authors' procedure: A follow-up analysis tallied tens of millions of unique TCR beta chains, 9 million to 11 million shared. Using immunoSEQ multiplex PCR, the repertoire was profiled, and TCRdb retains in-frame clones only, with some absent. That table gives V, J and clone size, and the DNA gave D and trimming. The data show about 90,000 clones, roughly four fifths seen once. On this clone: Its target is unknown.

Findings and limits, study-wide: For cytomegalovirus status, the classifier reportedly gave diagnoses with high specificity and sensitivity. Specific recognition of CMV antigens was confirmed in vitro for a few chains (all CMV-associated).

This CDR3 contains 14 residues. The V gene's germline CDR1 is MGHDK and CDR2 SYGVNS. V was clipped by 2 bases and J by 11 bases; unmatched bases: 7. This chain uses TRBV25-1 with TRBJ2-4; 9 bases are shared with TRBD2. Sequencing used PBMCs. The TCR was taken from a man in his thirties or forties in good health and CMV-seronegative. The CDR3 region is CASSEPGVAGVQYF. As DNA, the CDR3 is TGTGCCAGCAGTGAACCCGGGGTAGCGGGAGTTCAGTACTTC.